The 11 T cell receptor beta chains below all came from one sample that was sequenced in a study of blood T cells in healthy people across ages (dated by TCRdb to between 2015 and 2016). Libraries were prepared through 5' RACE. The reads were generated on an Illumina HiSeq 2500. A second PCR of about 7 to 12 cycles was run with a J-beta primer mix and a sample-barcoded 5' primer. TCRdb took the public reads, trimmed them with fastp at Q25, ran MiXCR for clone calling and kept in-frame beta chains. Here each entry gathers all rows of one CDR3 protein and keeps the most common genes and DNA. Across this sample there are about 320,000 distinct CDR3 sequences, with roughly 29% seen only once. Together, the top ten hold around 30% of the sample. Input material: blood. Source of these receptors: a woman aged 70-85 years in good health.

The V call is TRBV28, the J call TRBJ2-7; no reliable D call. Germline CDR1 MDHEN, CDR2 SYDVKM. The V end was cut by 3 bases, the J end by 3 bases, with 15 bases between. The CDR3 sequence is 15 residues long. For the CDR3, the DNA is TGTGCCAGCAGTTTTTTTAGCAGAAGACACTACGAGCAGTACTTC. This gives the protein CASSFFSRRHYEQYF.

This clonotype was observed a handful of times. The rearrangement uses TRBV28 and TRBJ2-1; 9 bases fit TRBD2. The J call could be wrong; TRBJ2-5 is a better fit for the DNA end. The CDR3 spans 16 residues. Germline V gene data show CDR1 as MDHEN and CDR2 as SYDVKM. CDR3 DNA sequence: TGTGCCAGCAGTTTACCGATGGCTAGCGGGACGGAGACCCAGTACTTC. Amino acid sequence: CASSLPMASGTETQYF.

The chain joins TRBV15 to TRBJ1-2, with D unclear. CDR1 is LNHNV, CDR2 YYDKDF, per germline (reference sequence). Trimming left V 0 bases short and J 3 bases short, with 2 bases between. The CDR3 has 12 residues. The CDR3 sequence: CATSREYYGYTF. The CDR3 DNA reads as TGTGCCACCAGCAGAGAGTACTATGGCTACACCTTC.

The chain has TRBV12-3 or TRBV12-4 and TRBJ1-3; D is unresolved. Trimming took off 5 bases at V and 0 bases at J, with 11 bases between the two ends. CDR3 size: 15 residues. The DNA of the CDR3 is TGTGCCAGCAGTCCTAGGCGGAACTCTGGAAACACCATATATTTT. This gives the protein CASSPRRNSGNTIYF.

This clonotype was seen a handful of times. The chain links TRBV18 to TRBJ2-4; TRBD2 aligns across 13 bases. The CDR3 spans 15 residues. Trimming removed 6 bases from V and 6 bases from J; junction bases left unmatched: 5. Germline CDR1 KGHSH, CDR2 LQKENI. CDR3 DNA sequence: TGTGCCAGCTCCCCCGGGACTAGCGGGGTAAACATTCAGTACTTC. It specifies CASSPGTSGVNIQYF.

V is TRBV4-1 and J is TRBJ1-2, with a possible D match to TRBD1 (5 bases). This CDR3 region has 15 residues. The V gene's germline CDR1 is MGHRA and CDR2 YSYEKL. The V end was cut by 0 bases, the J end by 7 bases, with 15 bases between. Here the CDR3 DNA reads TGCGCCAGCAGCCAAGACTCGGGGACTCCCCTTGGCTACACCTTC. Amino acid sequence: CASSQDSGTPLGYTF.

A few counts support this clonotype. The gene calls are TRBV7-8 and TRBJ1-5, with unresolved D. The CDR3 has 15 residues. V was clipped by 4 bases and J by 0 bases, with 10 bases between them. Per germline, CDR1 SGHVS and CDR2 FQNEAQ. CDR3 amino acids: CASSSRTGSNQPQHF. DNA of the CDR3: TGTGCCAGCAGCTCACGGACCGGTAGCAATCAGCCCCAGCATTTT. Full variable domain (outside the CDR3, taken from reference TRBV7-8 and TRBJ1-5): GAGVSQSPRYKVAKRGQDVALRCDPISGHVSLFWYQQALGQGPEFLTYFQNEAQLDKSGLPSDRFFAERPEGSVSTLKIQRTQQEDSAVYLCASSSRTGSNQPQHFGDGTRLSIL.

Regarding this clonotype: The junction shows a germline mismatch at one end, possibly a read error. This chain connects TRBV4-2 to TRBJ2-1; 12 bases match TRBD2. The CDR3 runs 17 residues. Germline V gives CDR1 LGHNA, CDR2 YNFKEQ. The CDR3 loop reads CASSQVLETSGRNEQFF. CDR3 nucleotides: TGTGCCAGCAGTCAAGTCTTGGAGACTAGCGGGAGAAATGAGCAGTTCTTC.

At least ten counts were recorded for this clonotype. The chain combines TRBV4-1 with TRBJ1-4; 7 positions match TRBD1. The CDR3 loop spans 15 amino acids. Trimming cost V 4 bases and J 7 bases; bases outside gene matches: 9. Germline V lookup: CDR1 MGHRA, CDR2 YSYEKL. Written as DNA, the CDR3 is TGCGCCAGCAGCCCGGGACAGACGGCCCCTGAAAAACTGTTTTTT. It specifies CASSPGQTAPEKLFF.

Note on this clonotype: The junction and the germline gene differ at one end; a read error may be behind it. The rearrangement links TRBV28 to TRBJ2-6; a possible D gene is TRBD1 (6 bases). Germline V lookup: CDR1 MDHEN, CDR2 SYDVKM. This CDR3 region has 15 residues. This CDR3 reads CTSSVTGNGANVLTF. CDR3 coding DNA: TGTACCAGCAGCGTAACAGGGAATGGGGCCAACGTCCTGACTTTC.

This clonotype was seen a few times. This rearrangement joins TRBV29-1 to TRBJ2-5; 10 positions match TRBD1. The last part of the DNA fits TRBJ2-1 better; the J call may be wrong. The CDR3 is made up of 15 amino acids. In germline, CDR1 is SQVTM, CDR2 ANQGSEA. The CDR3 loop reads CSVSRRQGAGNEQFF. For the CDR3, the DNA is TGCAGCGTTTCAAGACGACAGGGGGCTGGAAATGAGCAGTTCTTC.